These T cell receptor beta chains were read from a single sample in a study of cytomegalovirus exposure and HLA in healthy donors. Repertoires were generated with immunoSEQ multiplex PCR, while TCRdb's copy carries only in-frame clones and drops some. The sample consists of under 150,000 clones, roughly 85% of them appearing once. The sequencing input was PBMCs. Source of these receptors: a male donor in good health and CMV-seronegative. CDR3s include the opening cysteine and the closing phenylalanine or tryptophan. Each record gives: D gene, V gene, J gene, clone size, CDR3 length, CDR3 protein, CDR3 DNA. D genes are given only for firm matches. Clone sizes are given selectively: once, few, many, or a class where the clone is expanded.

NA	TRBV25-1	TRBJ2-1	NA	16	CASRGNLPEDWNEQFF	TGTGCCAGCAGGGGAAATTTACCGGAGGACTGGAATGAGCAGTTCTTC
NA	TRBV5-4	TRBJ2-4	NA	15	CASSLARTDKNIQYF	TGTGCCAGCAGCTTGGCTAGGACAGACAAAAACATTCAGTACTTC
NA	TRBV19	TRBJ1-1	NA	15	CASSIAPAANTEAFF	TGTGCCAGTAGTATAGCCCCAGCGGCCAACACTGAAGCTTTCTTT
NA	TRBV29-1	TRBJ1-2	NA	10	CSVWGDGYTF	TGCAGCGTTTGGGGAGACGGCTACACCTTC
TRBD1	TRBV28	TRBJ2-7	NA	13	CASSLTGGDEQYF	TGTGCCAGCAGCTTAACAGGGGGCGACGAGCAGTACTTC
NA	TRBV10-3	TRBJ1-1	NA	17	CAISESGAAIMNTEAFF	TGTGCCATCAGTGAGTCAGGGGCAGCGATAATGAACACTGAAGCTTTCTTT
NA	TRBV4-1	TRBJ2-1	NA	17	CASSQDWVGRGYNEQFF	TGCGCCAGCAGCCAAGACTGGGTGGGGCGGGGATACAATGAGCAGTTCTTC
TRBD2	TRBV28	TRBJ2-7	NA	17	CASSSRSLAGGPGEQYF	TGTGCCAGCAGTTCCCGGTCACTAGCGGGAGGGCCGGGCGAGCAGTACTTC
NA	TRBV20-1	TRBJ1-1	NA	11	CSHGLNTEAFF	TGCAGCCACGGGTTGAACACTGAAGCTTTCTTT
NA	TRBV7-9	TRBJ1-1	NA	16	CSSSLAWGGKNTEAFF	TGTTCCAGCAGCTTAGCGTGGGGCGGTAAGAACACTGAAGCTTTCTTT
NA	TRBV7-9	TRBJ1-5	NA	12	CASSSGVQPQHF	TGTGCCAGCAGCTCGGGTGTTCAGCCCCAGCATTTT
NA	TRBV28	TRBJ2-4	NA	15	CASSRGILAKNIQYF	TGTGCCAGCAGTCGAGGGATTTTAGCCAAAAACATTCAGTACTTC
NA	TRBV25-1	TRBJ2-7	NA	10	CASSPFEQYF	TGTGCCAGCAGTCCATTTGAGCAGTACTTC
NA	TRBV27	TRBJ1-5	NA	17	CASSLSGGRYSNQPQHF	TGTGCCAGCAGTTTATCGGGGGGGAGATATAGCAATCAGCCCCAGCATTTT
NA	TRBV7-9	TRBJ2-7	NA	15	CASSLWGLSSYEQYF	TGTGCCAGCAGCTTGTGGGGACTCAGCTCCTACGAGCAGTACTTC
NA	TRBV9	TRBJ1-6	NA	14	CASSVGGFGSPLHF	TGTGCCAGCAGCGTAGGAGGGTTTGGGTCACCCCTCCACTTT
NA	TRBV11-2	TRBJ1-6	NA	17	CASSPIPGPKHNSPLHF	TGTGCCAGCAGCCCGATACCGGGTCCCAAACATAATTCACCCCTCCACTTT
TRBD2	TRBV19	TRBJ2-1	NA	17	CASSIRGRAYILGEQFF	TGTGCCAGTAGTATACGAGGGAGGGCCTATATCTTAGGTGAGCAGTTCTTC
TRBD2	TRBV29-1	TRBJ2-5	NA	16	CSVDDLLAGGQETQYF	TGCAGCGTTGATGACCTACTAGCGGGGGGGCAGGAGACCCAGTACTTC
NA	TRBV4-3	TRBJ1-1	once	14	CASSQNRREVVAFF	TGCGCCAGCAGCCAGAACCGCAGGGAGGTGGTAGCTTTCTTT
NA	TRBV5-4	TRBJ2-3	few	12	CASSRGLDTQYF	TGTGCCAGCAGTAGGGGTTTAGATACGCAGTATTTT
NA	TRBV9	TRBJ2-2	NA	16	CASSIPGTTNTGELFF	TGTGCCAGCAGTATACCCGGGACAACGAACACCGGGGAGCTGTTTTTT
NA	TRBV10-3	TRBJ2-3	NA	14	CAISESSGTDTQYF	TGTGCCATCAGTGAGTCTTCAGGCACAGATACGCAGTATTTT
NA	TRBV7-9	TRBJ1-1	few	13	CASSLRGNTEAFF	TGTGCCAGCAGCTTAAGGGGTAACACTGAAGCTTTCTTT
NA	TRBV4-2	TRBJ2-3	NA	16	CASSQEVAEGTDTQYF	TGTGCCAGCAGCCAAGAGGTCGCGGAGGGCACAGATACGCAGTATTTT
NA	TRBV19	TRBJ1-5	NA	17	CASSRHRERGAGQPQHF	TGTGCCAGTAGTAGGCACAGGGAGAGGGGAGCCGGTCAGCCCCAGCATTTT
TRBD2	TRBV29-1	TRBJ2-1	NA	10	CSVEGGEQFF	TGCAGCGTTGAGGGGGGGGAGCAGTTCTTC
NA	TRBV19	TRBJ1-1	NA	13	CASSRTVGPEAFF	TGTGCCAGTAGTCGGACAGTTGGGCCTGAAGCTTTCTTT
NA	TRBV21-1	TRBJ1-4	once	15	CASSNWPPTNEKLFF	TGTGCCAGCAGCAACTGGCCACCAACTAATGAAAAACTGTTTTTT
TRBD1	TRBV19	TRBJ2-1	NA	16	CASSTLAGTGVNEQFF	TGTGCCAGTAGTACGTTGGCCGGGACAGGGGTTAATGAGCAGTTCTTC
TRBD1	TRBV7-8	TRBJ1-2	NA	14	CASSPYTGGYGYTF	TGTGCCAGCAGCCCATATACAGGGGGCTATGGCTACACCTTC
TRBD1	TRBV11-2	TRBJ2-7	NA	16	CASSSGQAEGSYEQYF	TGTGCCAGCAGCTCCGGACAGGCCGAGGGCTCCTACGAGCAGTACTTC
NA	TRBV5-1	TRBJ1-2	NA	14	CASSLGQGTGGYTF	TGCGCCAGCAGCTTGGGGCAGGGAACAGGTGGCTACACCTTC
TRBD1	TRBV7-8	TRBJ2-1	NA	19	CASSLFRRTGAFRYNEQFF	TGTGCCAGCAGTTTGTTCCGCCGGACAGGGGCTTTTAGGTACAATGAGCAGTTCTTC
TRBD1	TRBV7-9	TRBJ2-3	NA	14	CASSPGGAADTQYF	TGTGCCAGCAGCCCAGGGGGTGCTGCAGATACGCAGTATTTT
NA	TRBV28	TRBJ1-2	NA	16	CASSFVDTTLLYGYTF	TGTGCCAGCAGTTTTGTAGACACCACCCTTCTCTATGGCTACACCTTC
NA	TRBV30	TRBJ2-5	once	13	CAWSPTVQETQYF	TGTGCCTGGAGTCCGACAGTACAAGAGACCCAGTACTTC
TRBD1	TRBV19	TRBJ2-3	NA	15	CASSNRDRGTDTQYF	TGTGCCAGTAGTAACCGGGACAGAGGCACAGATACGCAGTATTTT
TRBD1	TRBV7-9	TRBJ1-4	NA	15	CASSLGQGYNEKLFF	TGTGCCAGCAGCCTCGGACAGGGATATAATGAAAAACTGTTTTTT
NA	TRBV28	TRBJ2-1	NA	13	CASSLLGGSRMFF	TGTGCCAGCAGTTTATTAGGTGGGAGTAGAATGTTCTTC
TRBD1	TRBV7-9	TRBJ1-2	NA	17	CASSLGLSRDSKDGYTF	TGTGCCAGCAGCTTAGGGTTGAGTAGGGACAGCAAGGATGGCTACACCTTC
NA	TRBV5-1	TRBJ2-3	NA	13	CASSLSSTDTQYF	TGCGCCAGCAGCTTATCTAGCACAGATACGCAGTATTTT
NA	TRBV15	TRBJ1-1	few	16	CATSRDSRGTLTEAFF	TGTGCCACCAGCAGAGATTCTCGGGGGACGTTAACTGAAGCTTTCTTT
TRBD1	TRBV4-1	TRBJ1-4	NA	15	CASRLGTGDNEKLFF	TGCGCCAGCAGACTCGGGACAGGGGATAATGAAAAACTGTTTTTT
TRBD1	TRBV30	TRBJ1-4	once	14	CAWKGQGAVEKLFF	TGTGCCTGGAAGGGACAGGGGGCTGTGGAAAAACTGTTTTTT
NA	TRBV27	TRBJ2-7	NA	15	CASSQAGTGSYEQYF	TGTGCCAGCAGCCAAGCGGGGACAGGTTCCTACGAGCAGTACTTC
NA	TRBV2	TRBJ1-5	once	11	CASSDRQPQHF	TGTGCCAGCAGTGACAGACAGCCCCAGCATTTT
NA	TRBV27	TRBJ2-2	once	12	CASSHLTGELFF	TGTGCCAGCAGCCATCTAACCGGGGAGCTGTTTTTT
NA	TRBV7-9	TRBJ2-5	few	15	CASSLAWAGWETQYF	TGTGCCAGCAGCTTAGCGTGGGCGGGGTGGGAGACCCAGTACTTC
TRBD1	TRBV6-6	TRBJ2-3	NA	14	CASSRTGGADTQYF	TGTGCCAGCAGCAGGACAGGGGGAGCAGATACGCAGTATTTT
TRBD1	TRBV7-9	TRBJ1-5	once	17	CASSPDLRGPGAQPQHF	TGTGCCAGCAGCCCCGACCTCAGGGGGCCCGGGGCCCAGCCCCAGCATTTT